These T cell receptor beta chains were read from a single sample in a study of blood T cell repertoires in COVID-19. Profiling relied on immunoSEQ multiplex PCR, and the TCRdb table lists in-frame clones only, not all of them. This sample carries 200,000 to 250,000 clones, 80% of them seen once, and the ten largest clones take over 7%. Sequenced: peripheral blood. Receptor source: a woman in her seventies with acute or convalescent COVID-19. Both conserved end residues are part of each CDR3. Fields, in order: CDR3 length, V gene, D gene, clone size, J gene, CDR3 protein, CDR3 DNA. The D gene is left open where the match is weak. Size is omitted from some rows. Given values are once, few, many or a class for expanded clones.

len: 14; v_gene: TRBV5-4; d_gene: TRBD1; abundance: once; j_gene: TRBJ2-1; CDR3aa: CASSLSGTDNEQFF; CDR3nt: TGTGCCAGCAGTCTATCCGGGACAGACAATGAGCAGTTCTTC
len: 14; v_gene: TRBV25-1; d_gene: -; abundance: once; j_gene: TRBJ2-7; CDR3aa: CASSPHLGGYEQYF; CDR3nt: TGTGCCAGCAGTCCCCACCTGGGGGGCTACGAGCAGTACTTC
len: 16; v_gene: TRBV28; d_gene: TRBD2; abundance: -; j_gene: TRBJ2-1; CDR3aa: CASCSHRTSGGNEQFF; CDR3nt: TGTGCCAGCTGTTCTCACCGGACTAGCGGGGGCAATGAGCAGTTCTTC
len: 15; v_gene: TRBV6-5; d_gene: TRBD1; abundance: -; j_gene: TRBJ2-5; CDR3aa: CASSYSRGQEETQYF; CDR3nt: TGTGCCAGCAGTTACTCCAGGGGGCAGGAAGAGACCCAGTACTTC
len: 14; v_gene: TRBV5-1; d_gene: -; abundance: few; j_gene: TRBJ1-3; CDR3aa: CASSDAGSGNTIYF; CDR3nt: TGCGCCAGCAGTGACGCGGGCTCTGGAAACACCATATATTTT
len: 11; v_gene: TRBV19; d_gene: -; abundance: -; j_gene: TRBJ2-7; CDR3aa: CASSFAYEQYF; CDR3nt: TGTGCCAGTAGTTTCGCCTACGAGCAGTACTTC
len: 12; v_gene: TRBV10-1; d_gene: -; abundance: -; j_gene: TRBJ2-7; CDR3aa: CASSDSFYEQYF; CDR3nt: TGCGCCAGCAGTGACAGTTTCTACGAGCAGTACTTC
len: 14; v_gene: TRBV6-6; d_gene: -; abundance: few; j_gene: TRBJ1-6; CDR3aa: CASSYEGVKGTLHF; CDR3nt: TGTGCCAGCAGTTACGAAGGGGTTAAGGGGACCCTCCACTTT
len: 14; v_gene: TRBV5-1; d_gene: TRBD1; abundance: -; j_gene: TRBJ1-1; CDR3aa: CASTAQTGGTEAFF; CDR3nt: TGCGCCAGCACGGCGCAAACAGGGGGCACTGAAGCTTTCTTT
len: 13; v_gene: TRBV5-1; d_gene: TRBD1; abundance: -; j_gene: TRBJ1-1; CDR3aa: CASSSQGGTEAFF; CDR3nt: TGCGCCAGCAGCTCCCAGGGGGGCACTGAAGCTTTCTTT
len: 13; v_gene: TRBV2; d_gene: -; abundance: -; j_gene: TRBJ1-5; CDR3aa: CASNRDSNQPQHF; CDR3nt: TGTGCCAGCAACAGGGATAGCAATCAGCCCCAGCATTTT
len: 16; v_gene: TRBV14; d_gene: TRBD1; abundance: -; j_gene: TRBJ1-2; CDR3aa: CASSQVEGGKVRGYTF; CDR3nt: TGTGCCAGCAGCCAAGTTGAAGGGGGCAAGGTACGGGGCTACACCTTC
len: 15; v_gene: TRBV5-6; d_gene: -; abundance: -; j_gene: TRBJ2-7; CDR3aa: CASSSGGQGLYEQYF; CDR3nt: TGTGCCAGCAGCTCGGGAGGACAGGGCCTGTACGAGCAGTACTTC
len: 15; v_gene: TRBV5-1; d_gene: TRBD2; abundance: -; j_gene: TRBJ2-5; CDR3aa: CASSLAAGGQETQYF; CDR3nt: TGCGCCAGCAGCTTGGCGGCGGGGGGACAAGAGACCCAGTACTTC
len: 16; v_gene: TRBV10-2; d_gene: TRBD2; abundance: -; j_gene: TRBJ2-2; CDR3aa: CASRGLAGDTTGELFF; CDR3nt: TGCGCCAGCAGGGGACTAGCGGGGGATACCACCGGGGAGCTGTTTTTT
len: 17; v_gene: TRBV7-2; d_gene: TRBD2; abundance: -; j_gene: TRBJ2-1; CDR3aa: CASSLRTSGGAFNEQFF; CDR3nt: TGTGCCAGCAGCTTACGGACTAGCGGGGGGGCTTTCAATGAGCAGTTCTTC
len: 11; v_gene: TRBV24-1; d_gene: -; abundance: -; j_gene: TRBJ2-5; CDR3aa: CATSSGETQYF; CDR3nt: TGTGCCACCAGTTCTGGCGAGACCCAGTACTTC
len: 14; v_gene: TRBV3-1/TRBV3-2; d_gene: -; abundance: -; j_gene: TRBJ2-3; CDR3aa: CAGLRIRAWDTQYF; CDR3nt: TGTGCCGGTCTGAGGATCCGAGCCTGGGATACGCAGTATTTT
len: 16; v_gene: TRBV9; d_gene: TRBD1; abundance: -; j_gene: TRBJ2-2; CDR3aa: CASKGGQGTKAGELFF; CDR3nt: TGTGCCAGCAAAGGGGGACAGGGAACGAAGGCCGGGGAGCTGTTTTTT
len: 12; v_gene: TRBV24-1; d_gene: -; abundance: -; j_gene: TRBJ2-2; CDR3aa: CATRQYTGELFF; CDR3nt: TGTGCCACCAGGCAGTACACCGGGGAGCTGTTTTTT
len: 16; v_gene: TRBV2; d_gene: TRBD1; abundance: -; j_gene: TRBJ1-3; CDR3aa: CASSLDRVNSGNTIYF; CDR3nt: TGTGCCAGCAGTCTGGACAGGGTAAACTCTGGAAACACCATATATTTT
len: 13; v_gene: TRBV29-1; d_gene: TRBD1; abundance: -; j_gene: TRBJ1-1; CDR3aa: CSVSDRGQREAFF; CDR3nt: TGCAGCGTTAGCGACAGGGGTCAGCGTGAAGCTTTCTTT
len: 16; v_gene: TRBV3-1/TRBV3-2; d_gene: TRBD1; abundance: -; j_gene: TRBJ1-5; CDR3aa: CASSIGTGSSNQPQHF; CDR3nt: TGTGCCAGCAGCATTGGGACAGGGAGTAGCAATCAGCCCCAGCATTTT
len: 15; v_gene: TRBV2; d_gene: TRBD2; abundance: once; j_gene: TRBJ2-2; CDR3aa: CASSSTARGAGELFF; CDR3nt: TGTGCCAGCAGTTCAACGGCCCGGGGGGCCGGGGAGCTGTTTTTT
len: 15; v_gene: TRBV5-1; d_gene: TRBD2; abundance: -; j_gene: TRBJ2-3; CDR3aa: CASAYTSGGRDTQYF; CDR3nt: TGCGCCAGCGCCTATACTAGCGGGGGGAGAGATACGCAGTATTTT
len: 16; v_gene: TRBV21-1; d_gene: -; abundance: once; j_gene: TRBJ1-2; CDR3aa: CASSSRPDRSVYGYTF; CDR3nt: TGTGCCAGCAGCTCCCGACCTGACAGGTCCGTCTATGGCTACACCTTC
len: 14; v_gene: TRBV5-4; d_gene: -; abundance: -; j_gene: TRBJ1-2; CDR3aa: CASSLTPPGDGYTF; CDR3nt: TGTGCCAGCAGCTTGACTCCTCCAGGGGATGGCTACACCTTC
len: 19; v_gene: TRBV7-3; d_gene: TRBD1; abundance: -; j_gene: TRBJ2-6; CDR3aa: CARRGQVEGFLSGANVLTF; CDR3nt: TGTGCCAGACGGGGACAGGTCGAGGGCTTCCTCTCTGGGGCCAACGTCCTGACTTTC
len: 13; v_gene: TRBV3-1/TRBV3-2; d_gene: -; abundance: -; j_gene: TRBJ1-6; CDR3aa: CASSQVSGSPLHF; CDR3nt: TGTGCCAGCAGCCAAGTAAGCGGCTCACCCCTCCACTTT
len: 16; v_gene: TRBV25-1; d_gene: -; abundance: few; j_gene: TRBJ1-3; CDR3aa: CASSDRAYFSGNTIYF; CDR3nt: TGTGCCAGCAGTGACAGGGCGTATTTCTCTGGAAACACCATATATTTT
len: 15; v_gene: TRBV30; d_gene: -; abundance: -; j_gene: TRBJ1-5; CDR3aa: CAWSLSPSGNQPQHF; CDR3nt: TGTGCCTGGAGTCTTTCCCCATCGGGCAATCAGCCCCAGCATTTT
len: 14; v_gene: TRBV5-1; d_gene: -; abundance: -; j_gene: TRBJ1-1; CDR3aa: CASSRGGTNTEAFF; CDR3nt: TGCGCCAGCAGTAGAGGGGGAACTAACACTGAAGCTTTCTTT
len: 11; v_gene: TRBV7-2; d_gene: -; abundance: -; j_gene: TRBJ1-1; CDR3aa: CASSPYTEAFF; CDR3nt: TGTGCCAGCAGCCCGTACACTGAAGCTTTCTTT
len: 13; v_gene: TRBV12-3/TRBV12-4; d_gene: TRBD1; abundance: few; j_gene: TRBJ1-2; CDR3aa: CASSPTGRAGYTF; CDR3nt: TGTGCCAGCAGCCCGACAGGGCGGGCTGGCTACACCTTC
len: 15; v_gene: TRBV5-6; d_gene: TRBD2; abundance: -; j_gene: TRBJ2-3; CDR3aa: CASSLVRGGTDTQYF; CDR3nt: TGTGCCAGCAGCTTAGTTCGGGGGGGCACAGATACGCAGTATTTT
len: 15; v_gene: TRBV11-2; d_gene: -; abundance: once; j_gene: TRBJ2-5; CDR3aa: CASSLGRRGGETQYF; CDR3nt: TGTGCCAGCAGCTTAGGCCGTAGGGGAGGAGAGACCCAGTACTTC
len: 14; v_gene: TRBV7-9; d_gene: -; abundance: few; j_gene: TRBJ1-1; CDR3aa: CASSLGGTHFEAFF; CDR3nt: TGTGCCAGCAGCTTGGGTGGGACACACTTCGAAGCTTTCTTT
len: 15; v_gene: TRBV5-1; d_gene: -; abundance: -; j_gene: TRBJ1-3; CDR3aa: CASSPNGGKGNTIYF; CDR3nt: TGCGCCAGCAGTCCCAATGGGGGGAAAGGAAACACCATATATTTT
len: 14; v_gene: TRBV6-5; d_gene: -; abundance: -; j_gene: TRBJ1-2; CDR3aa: CASSLTGRDYGYTF; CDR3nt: TGTGCCAGCAGTTTAACAGGGAGGGACTATGGCTACACCTTC
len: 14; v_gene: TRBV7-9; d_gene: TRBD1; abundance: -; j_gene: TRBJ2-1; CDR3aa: CASSTRTGFDEQFF; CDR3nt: TGTGCCAGCAGCACCAGGACAGGCTTTGATGAGCAGTTCTTC
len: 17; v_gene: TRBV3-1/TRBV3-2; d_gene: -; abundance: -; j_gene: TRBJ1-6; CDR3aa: CASSETGPRSYNSPLHF; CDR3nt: TGTGCCAGCAGCGAGACAGGACCCCGCTCCTATAATTCACCCCTCCACTTT
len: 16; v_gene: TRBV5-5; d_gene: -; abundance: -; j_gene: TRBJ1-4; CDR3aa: CASSLVRGTAGEKLFF; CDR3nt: TGTGCCAGCAGCTTGGTACGGGGGACGGCTGGTGAAAAACTGTTTTTT
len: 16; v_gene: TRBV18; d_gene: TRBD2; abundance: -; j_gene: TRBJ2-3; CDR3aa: CASSPTSGGPTDTQYF; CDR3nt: TGTGCCAGCTCACCCACTAGCGGGGGCCCCACAGATACGCAGTATTTT
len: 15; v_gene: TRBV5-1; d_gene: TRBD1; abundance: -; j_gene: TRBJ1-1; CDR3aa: CASSSLGQGGTEAFF; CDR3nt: TGCGCCAGCAGCTCCCTAGGACAGGGTGGGACTGAAGCTTTCTTT
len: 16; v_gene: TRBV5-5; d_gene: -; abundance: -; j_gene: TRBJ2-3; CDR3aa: CASSLVDGLFEYTQYF; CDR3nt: TGTGCCAGCAGCTTGGTCGACGGGTTGTTCGAATATACGCAGTATTTT